These 20 T cell receptor gamma chains came from one sample sequenced in a study of Vδ1+ human thymocytes. General study findings and limits: Thymic TRG and TRD repertoires appeared highly polyclonal, with Gaussian CDR3 length distributions.

The template was reverse-transcribed extracted RNA. Pooled V-gene forward primers with one constant-region reverse primer generated the CDR3 amplicons by multiplex PCR. TCRdb repeated clone calling on the multiplex PCR reads with CATT. The sample gives about 36,000 gamma-chain clones, around 21% of which show up once; about 1.8% is in the top ten. Which antigens these TCRs recognize remains unknown. The source material was Vdelta1+ gamma-delta thymocytes from the thymus. Stated subset: FACS-sorted CD3+ TCRalphabeta- TCRVdelta1+ TCRVdelta2- thymocytes. Receptors originate from a girl under three years old who had congenital heart surgery.

This clone occurred a few times. The junction does not match germline at one end; this may be a read error. This chain uses TRGV5 with TRGJ1 or TRGJ2. This CDR3 contains 12 residues. Germline CDR1 and CDR2: VINAFY and YDVSNSKD. The CDR3 nucleotides are TGTGCCACCGGGGACGACTATTATAAGAAACTCTTT. As protein: CATGDDYYKKLF.

The chain links TRGV5 to TRGJP1. This CDR3 is 12 amino acids long. V shed 3 bases, J shed 12 bases, and the junction held 7 bases outside the gene matches. Germline lookup yields CDR1 VINAFY and CDR2 YDVSNSKD. The CDR3 sequence is CATWDGDRFKIF. CDR3 sequence (DNA): TGTGCCACCTGGGACGGGGACCGGTTCAAGATATTT.

With respect to this clone: This CDR3 is also generated by other DNA sequences in the sample. V gene TRGV4 combines with J gene TRGJP1. The CDR3 loop spans 14 amino acids. J lost 1 base, V lost 1 base, and 0 bases had no gene match. Germline assignment: CDR1 EGSTGY and CDR2 YDSYTSSV. The CDR3 here is CATWDGTTGWFKIF. The DNA for the CDR3 is TGTGCCACCTGGGATGGTACCACTGGTTGGTTCAAGATATTT.

By sample share, this clone is medium-sized. This same CDR3 is encoded by further DNA sequences in the sample. V is TRGV2 and J is TRGJ1 or TRGJ2. This CDR3 comprises 13 residues. With 0 bases clipped from V and 5 bases from J, the junction kept 4 bases outside the gene matches. The germline V gene encodes CDR1 EGSNGY and CDR2 YDSYNSKV. The CDR3 DNA reads as TGTGCCACCTGGGACGGGCGTCATTATAAGAAACTCTTT. Translation gives CATWDGRHYKKLF.

This clone has more than one count but fewer than ten. V and J are TRGV3 and TRGJ1 or TRGJ2. With V trimmed by 4 bases and J by 6 bases, 15 bases remained unmatched. CDR1 and CDR2 (germline): VTNTFY, YDVSTARD (reference sequence). The CDR3 has 15 residues. The CDR3 DNA follows: TGTGCCACCTGGGAACAGTTAGGGCCGCCTTATAAGAAACTCTTT. This encodes CATWEQLGPPYKKLF.

This clone showed up just a few times. The V and J genes are TRGV2 and TRGJ1 or TRGJ2. The CDR3 is 13 amino acids. Germline assignment: CDR1 EGSNGY and CDR2 YDSYNSKV. V shed 0 bases and J 9 bases; nucleotides not matched to a gene: 8. In DNA form, the CDR3 reads TGTGCCACCTGGGACGGGCTCCCACGTAAGAAACTCTTT. Translating gives CATWDGLPRKKLF.

In regard to this clone: Other DNA variants within this sample encode the same CDR3. The chain combines TRGV3 with TRGJ1 or TRGJ2. This CDR3 region has 13 residues. After removal of 1 base from V and 4 bases from J, the junction contained 4 bases not matched to a gene. Germline CDR1 VTNTFY, CDR2 YDVSTARD (reference sequence). This chain's CDR3 is CATWDSRYYKKLF. CDR3 DNA: TGTGCCACCTGGGACAGTAGGTATTATAAGAAACTCTTT.

The gene calls are TRGV2 and TRGJ1 or TRGJ2. The CDR3 contains 14 residues. CDR1 and CDR2 (germline): EGSNGY, YDSYNSKV. After removal of 0 bases from V and 3 bases from J, the junction contained 5 bases not matched to a gene. In DNA, the CDR3 is TGTGCCACCTGGGACGGGCAATGTTATTATAAGAAACTCTTT. Protein sequence: CATWDGQCYYKKLF.

The chain uses TRGV8 and TRGJP1. Germline trimming cut 5 bases from V and 0 bases from J; bases unmatched to any gene: 6. The CDR3 totals 15 residues. CDR1 is VENAVY, CDR2 YDSYNSRV, per germline. The CDR3 coding sequence is TGTGCCACCTGGGCCCCTAATACCACTGGTTGGTTCAAGATATTT. Protein: CATWAPNTTGWFKIF.

The V and J genes are TRGV2 and TRGJ1 or TRGJ2. The junction had 13 bases not matched to a gene; V was cut back by 0 bases and J by 8 bases. This CDR3 region has 15 residues. Germline V lookup: CDR1 EGSNGY, CDR2 YDSYNSKV. The CDR3 nucleotides are TGTGCCACCTGGGACGGGCAAGGGTTTCCAGATAAGAAACTCTTT. Its translation is CATWDGQGFPDKKLF.

This clone was observed a few times. Other DNA sequences in the sample encode the same CDR3. V usage is TRGV2 and J usage is TRGJP2. Unmatched junction bases numbered 4, after V lost 1 base and J lost 2 bases. CDR3 length equals 15 residues. Germline loops: CDR1 EGSNGY, CDR2 YDSYNSKV. The DNA of the CDR3 is TGTGCCACCTGGGACGGTAACAGTAGTGATTGGATCAAGACGTTT. Its protein product is CATWDGNSSDWIKTF.

The rearrangement uses TRGV8 and TRGJP2. The ends lost 3 bases at V and 3 bases at J; junction bases unmatched: 16. The CDR3 consists of 18 residues. The germline V gene encodes CDR1 VENAVY and CDR2 YDSYNSRV. The CDR3, as DNA: TGTGCCACCTGGGATTGCCCGACATATGGGGGTAGTGATTGGATCAAGACGTTT. Translation: CATWDCPTYGGSDWIKTF.

This clone was observed a handful of times. The chain carries TRGV2 and TRGJ1 or TRGJ2. V gave up 1 base and J gave up 2 bases; unmatched junction bases: 11. The CDR3 is 16 amino acids. The germline CDR1 and CDR2 sequences are EGSNGY and YDSYNSKV. CDR3 sequence: CATWDGPSRHYYKKLF. In nucleotides, the CDR3 is TGTGCCACCTGGGACGGACCCTCCCGACATTATTATAAGAAACTCTTT.

Only a few counts were recorded for this clone. A much larger clone lies a single base off, so this may be a read error. V is TRGV3 and J is TRGJ1 or TRGJ2. The CDR3 spans 13 residues. Germline V gene sequence: CDR1 VTNTFY, CDR2 YDVSTARD (reference sequence). Losses at the gene ends were 2 bases for V and 1 base for J; bases not matched to a gene: 2. The CDR3 DNA follows: TGTGCCACCTGGGACAACAATTATTATAAGAAACTCTTT. It translates to CATWDNNYYKKLF.

About this clone: Other nucleotide sequences from this sample produce the same CDR3. The chain links TRGV4 to TRGJ1 or TRGJ2. J was trimmed by 3 bases and V by 5 bases; bases with no gene match: 4. Germline V gene sequence: CDR1 EGSTGY, CDR2 YDSYTSSV. The CDR3 loop spans 12 amino acids. Written as DNA, the CDR3 is TGTGCCACCTGGGTACCTTATTATAAGAAACTCTTT. It is translated as CATWVPYYKKLF.

This clone has more than one count but fewer than ten. The chain combines TRGV2 with TRGJP2. V shed 0 bases, J shed 4 bases, and the junction held 2 bases outside the gene matches. Germline V CDR1 and CDR2: EGSNGY, YDSYNSKV. There are 14 residues in the CDR3. CDR3 bases: TGTGCCACCTGGGACGGGTATAGTGATTGGATCAAGACGTTT. Protein product: CATWDGYSDWIKTF.

The chain links TRGV9 to TRGJ1 or TRGJ2. V gave up 5 bases and J gave up 5 bases; unmatched junction bases: 6. The V gene's germline CDR1 is GITISATS and CDR2 ISYDGTV (reference sequence). The CDR3 sequence is 12 residues long. In nucleotides, the CDR3 is TGTGCCTTGTGGGTGAGGAATTATAAGAAACTCTTT. Residues: CALWVRNYKKLF.

Only a few counts were recorded for this clone. The rearrangement uses TRGV9 and TRGJ1 or TRGJ2. Germline V gene sequence: CDR1 GITISATS, CDR2 ISYDGTV (reference sequence). V was clipped by 3 bases and J by 5 bases; unmatched bases: 4. The CDR3 totals 12 residues. The CDR3 DNA reads TGTGCCTTGTGGGAGTTTAATTATAAGAAACTCTTT. Its protein is CALWEFNYKKLF.

This clone has more than one count but fewer than ten. The same CDR3 also results from other DNA sequences found in this sample. The chain employs TRGV4 and TRGJ1 or TRGJ2. This CDR3 has 14 amino acids. Germline trimming cut 4 bases from V and 3 bases from J; bases unmatched to any gene: 9. CDR1 EGSTGY and CDR2 YDSYTSSV come from the germline V gene. The CDR3 protein is CATWDGLRYYKKLF. CDR3 sequence (DNA): TGTGCCACCTGGGACGGGCTACGTTATTATAAGAAACTCTTT.

This clone was observed a few times. An end of the junction differs from the germline gene, which may be a read error. V gene TRGV9 combines with J gene TRGJP2. The germline CDR1 and CDR2 sequences are GITISATS and ISYDGTV (reference sequence). The CDR3 is 16 residues long. The CDR3 DNA is TGTGCCTCGTGGGAGGGGAGAAGCAGTAGTGATTGGATCAAGACGTTT. Its protein is CASWEGRSSSDWIKTF.